This entry features one T cell receptor beta chain sequence. This sample stems from a study of graft-versus-host responses after intestinal transplantation. Broader study findings: Some GvH clones appeared in ileal mucosa or blood before recipient bone marrow. Early after transplant, HvG declines were associated with peak levels of circulating GvH clones.

CDR3 length: 18 residues. The V gene's germline CDR1 is MNHEY and CDR2 SMNVEV (reference sequence). The V segment lost 5 bases and the J segment 4 bases; nucleotides outside the gene matches: 12. Each mixed lymphocyte reaction held 200,000 CFSE-labeled responders and 200,000 irradiated violet-dye-labeled stimulators. Cell sorting after the reaction yielded proliferating CFSE-low CD3+CD4+ and CD3+CD8+ responders. Clones were read by immunoSEQ multiplex PCR, and TCRdb kept only the in-frame ones, dropping some. Seen here are more than 10,000 clones, roughly 30% observed once, and the top ten hold around 1.8%.

Source: alloreactive CD4+ T cells from a mixed lymphocyte reaction culture, taken before transplantation. As to subset: CFSE-low proliferating T cells sorted from approximately 6-day pre-transplant mixed lymphocyte reaction (GvH or HvG direction). The source of this sequence is a human patient who was an organ donor for intestinal transplantation. This chain links TRBV27 with TRBJ2-1; 12 positions agree with TRBD2. DNA for the CDR3: TGTGCCAGCAGTCCGATCCTAGCGGGGGGGCCTGGGTACAATGAGCAGTTCTTC. Its protein is CASSPILAGGPGYNEQFF.